This TCR beta chain emerged from a study of blood T cell repertoires in COVID-19. TCRdb keeps only in-frame clones here, not all; method: immunoSEQ multiplex PCR. This table has around 140,000 clones, 87% appearing once. Everyone who took part was roughly 18 to 100 years old, and they came from 24 US areas. This clone has a handful of counts. Sequenced input: PBMCs or T cells enriched from blood (not recorded which). This clonotype originated in a man aged 55 to 70 who had recovered from COVID-19.

The CDR3 loop is CASSEAGGALGYTF. The CDR3, as DNA: TGTGCCAGCAGTGAAGCAGGAGGGGCGCTTGGCTACACCTTC. The chain is built from TRBV2 and TRBJ1-2, with TRBD1 as a possible D gene (5 bases). From germline, CDR1 is SNHLY and CDR2 FYNNEI. This CDR3 is built from 14 residues. The V gene lost 0 bases and the J gene lost 7 bases, with 12 bases spanning the gap.